The following is a T cell receptor beta chain sequence with its context. Antigen specificity is unknown. The germline gene is not matched at one end of the junction; a read error may be the cause. Primers included in the PCR were 60 Vbeta and 13 Jbeta primers. Generated by immunoSEQ multiplex PCR, the TCRdb table keeps only in-frame clones and is missing some. The repertoire holds about 160,000 clones, with 80% as singletons. CDR3 length: 17 amino acids. Germline loops: CDR1 SEHNR, CDR2 FQNEAQ (reference sequence). The data are from a study of cytomegalovirus exposure and HLA in healthy donors. Study-wide points: Overall, some 160 TCR beta chains were annotated as cytomegalovirus-associated.

This rearrangement joins TRBV7-9 to TRBJ2-7, with 10 bases lining up with TRBD2. Sequencing used PBMCs. The origin of this receptor is a male donor in good health and CMV-seropositive. CDR3 sequence (DNA): TGTTCCAGCAGCTTAGGCCTAGCGGGAGAAAGTCCCTACGAGCAGTACTTC. Translated, it gives CSSSLGLAGESPYEQYF. Filled out from reference TRBV7-9 and TRBJ2-7, the complete variable domain reads DTGVSQNPRHKITKRGQNVTFRCDPISEHNRLYWYRQTLGQGPEFLTYFQNEAQLEKSRLLSDRFSAERPKGSFSTLEIQRTEQGDSAMYLCSSSLGLAGESPYEQYFGPGTRLTVT.